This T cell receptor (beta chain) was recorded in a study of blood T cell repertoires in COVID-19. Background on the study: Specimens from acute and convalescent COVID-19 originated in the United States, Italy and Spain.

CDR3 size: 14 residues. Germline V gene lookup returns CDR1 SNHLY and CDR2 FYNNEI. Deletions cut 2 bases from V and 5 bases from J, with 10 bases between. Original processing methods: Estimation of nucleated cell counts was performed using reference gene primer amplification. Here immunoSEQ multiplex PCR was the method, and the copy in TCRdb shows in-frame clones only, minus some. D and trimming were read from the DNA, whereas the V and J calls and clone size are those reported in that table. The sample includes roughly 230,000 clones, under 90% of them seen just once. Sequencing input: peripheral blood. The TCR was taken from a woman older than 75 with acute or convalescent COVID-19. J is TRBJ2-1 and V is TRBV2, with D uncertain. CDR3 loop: CASSENPINNEQFF. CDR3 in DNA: TGTGCCAGCAGTGAAAATCCCATCAACAATGAGCAGTTCTTC.